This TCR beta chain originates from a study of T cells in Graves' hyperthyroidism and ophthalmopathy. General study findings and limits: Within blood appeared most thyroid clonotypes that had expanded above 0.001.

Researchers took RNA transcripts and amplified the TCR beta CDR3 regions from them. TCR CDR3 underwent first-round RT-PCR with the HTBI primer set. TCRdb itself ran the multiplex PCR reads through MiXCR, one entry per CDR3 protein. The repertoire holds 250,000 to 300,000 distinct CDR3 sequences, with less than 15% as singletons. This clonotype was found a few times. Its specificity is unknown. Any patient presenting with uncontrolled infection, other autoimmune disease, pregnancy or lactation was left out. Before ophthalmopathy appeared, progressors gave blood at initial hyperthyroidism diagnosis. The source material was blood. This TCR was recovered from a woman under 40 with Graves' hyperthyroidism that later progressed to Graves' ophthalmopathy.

CDR3 DNA: TGTGCCAGTAGTATCTACCGGGGACTAGCGGGTACCACCGGGGAGCTGTTTTTT. It yields the protein CASSIYRGLAGTTGELFF. The V gene is TRBV19, the J gene TRBJ2-2; TRBD2 matches 12 bases. The V segment lost 3 bases and the J segment 4 bases; nucleotides outside the gene matches: 9. The CDR3 contains 18 residues. Looked up from germline, CDR1 is LNHDA and CDR2 is SQIVND (reference sequence).